The sample holds many counts of the clone carrying this T cell receptor beta chain. The data stem from a study of regulatory T cells in long-lasting Graves disease. The time point here: persistent/refractory GD, antithyroid drugs over 5 years with positive TRAb. Scientists built the TCR library using RNA that was extracted from PBMCs. EDTA tubes were used for drawing approximately 8.4 milliliters of peripheral blood. Per germline, CDR1 SNHLY and CDR2 FYNNEI. Deletions cut 8 bases from V and 0 bases from J, with 13 bases between. This CDR3 has 14 residues. To make TCR beta libraries, researchers used iRepertoire HTBI primers and Arm-PCR of CDR3 regions. In TCRdb, the multiplex PCR reads were re-called with MiXCR into one record per CDR3 protein. This table has about 420,000 distinct CDR3 sequences, roughly a quarter appearing once.

The source of this sequence is a female donor with Graves disease. This specimen was peripheral blood mononuclear cells (PBMCs), taken when the disease was refractory, from a patient treated with antithyroid drugs. This rearrangement joins TRBV2 to TRBJ1-2; D gene ambiguous. CDR3 residues: CASGLENSNYGYTF. DNA for the CDR3: TGTGCCAGCGGGTTGGAGAACTCTAACTATGGCTACACCTTC.